This T cell receptor (beta chain) was recorded in a study of naive and memory T cell subsets (TCRdb year 2017). Regarding the research as a whole: The study applied an open-source, UMI-based TCR alpha and beta sequencing pipeline to sorted naive and memory peripheral blood T cell subsets. Complete agreement was observed between the functional CMV T cell responses and the IgG serology results. RNA was DNase-treated and reverse transcribed with TCR constant-region primers, mostly using SuperScript III. The research as a whole found: Each clonotype was defined as a single alpha or beta chain sequence rather than as a paired alpha/beta receptor. RNA-based TCR counts may be influenced by expression changes linked to T cell activation and differentiation. The repertoire findings for the naive and memory subsets could not be validated against a ground truth because none was available. Gini index rose and Shannon and inverse Simpson diversity fell from naive through CM, EM and EMRA in both CD4 and CD8 cells. TCR abundance followed a power law with an exponent that was different for naive and memory subsets but consistent across the three individuals. Following error correction, more than 90% of naive TCR sequences occurred only once, which made naive abundance distributions much steeper than those of memory subsets.

Receptor libraries were prepared by UMI-ligation and nested PCR. An equimolar mix of two oligonucleotides covering both TRBC1 and TRBC2 was used as the beta constant-region primer. Four rounds of PCR were used to amplify ligated cDNA, with nested alpha and beta constant-region primers being used together with the SP2 primer. A single-stranded oligonucleotide bearing the SP2 primer plus a 12-nucleotide UMI was ligated onto the 3' end of the cDNA by T4 RNA ligase 1. Incubation of the ligation reaction lasted 20-24 hours at 16 degrees C. PCR2 was usually performed as a SYBR Green qPCR and halted at a preset threshold so that over-amplification would not occur. Apart from the first purification, every purification step used Agencourt AMPure XP magnetic beads. Libraries were quantified by Qubit and checked on a TapeStation, with a main peak expected near 650 bp. Sequencing of the pooled libraries was done on an Illumina MiSeq using v2 2x251 paired-end kits, which typically yielded roughly 0.95-2 million reads per sample. Each sample's library went into the pool at around 4 nM, and roughly 4.5-7.5% PhiX was added to help with cluster recognition. The authors' analysis ran thus. Using tag matching that tolerated one base-pair mismatch, Decombinator assigned V and J genes to FASTQ reads that had been processed by Demultiplexor. Collapsinator used UMIs to correct both sequencing errors and frequency errors arising from PCR heterogeneity. CDR3Translator translated TCRs and extracted CDR3s from the conserved cysteine to the FGXG phenylalanine, flagging non-productive sequences. Gini, Shannon entropy and inverse Simpson indices were calculated on repertoires that had been subsampled to equal numbers of UMI-defined TCRs. Within the linear range, a power law was fitted to clonotype abundance distributions using maximum likelihood. On one naive CD8 sample, the pipeline and MIGEC gave similar UMI counts, unique TCR numbers and clonal distributions. The repertoires were searched for 5,500 to 8,000 CMV-associated CDR3 sequences that had been compiled from VDJdb and a published dataset. The public reads were reanalyzed by TCRdb: fastp trimming at Q25, MiXCR alignment, in-frame beta chains only. CDR3 protein sequences are deduplicated, and each keeps its most common genes and DNA. These V and J calls rely on TCRdb rather than the paper's analysis. In all, the sample holds some 31,000 distinct CDR3 sequences, and 18% of those were seen once. Jointly, the top ten make up 3% to 3.5% of the sample.

Separate amplification of TCR alpha and beta chain libraries was performed from the second PCR step onward. The CMV status of each donor was determined by measuring IFNgamma production from CD4+ T cells after fresh PBMCs had been stimulated overnight with CMV viral lysate. CD4 T cells were positively selected with Miltenyi beads, followed by positive selection of CD8 T cells from the CD4-negative fraction. Cells were stained for CD3, CD4, CD8, CD45RA, CD27 and a live/dead dye and were sorted on a BD Aria II into four subsets based on CD45RA and CD27. For sorting, CD45RA-CD27- cells were defined as effector memory cells, while CD45RA+CD27- cells were defined as EMRA cells. Three healthy volunteers provided blood, and each donor's sample was split into CD4 and CD8 T cells and then further divided into four differentiation subsets. Approximately 120 ml of peripheral blood was taken from each donor, and PBMC were separated by density-gradient centrifugation on Ficoll-Paque PLUS. Sorted cells were lysed in RLT buffer, after which RNA was extracted using a Qiagen RNeasy kit and stored at -80 degrees C.

Cut back by 2 bases and 7 bases, the V and J ends lie 6 bases apart. The CDR3 contains 12 residues, cysteine and phenylalanine counted. Only the CDR3 portion is preserved as DNA: 36 bases, with reading frame beginning at the first base. Taken from the germline V gene, the CDR1 and CDR2 loops are SGHAT and FQNNGV. On this clonotype: The antigen it recognizes is unknown. No base quality information exists; no much larger clone differs at one position.

The receptor chain draws on TRBV11-2 and TRBJ2-1, with the D gene call left open. Sequences were obtained from effector memory CD4+ T cells from blood. This sample's cell subset or site label indicates: effector memory, CD45RA- CD27-. The receptor was derived from a human donor in good health. The CDR3 sequence is CASSLTKNEQFF. The bases read TGTGCCAGCAGCTTAACCAAAAATGAGCAGTTCTTC.